The clone carrying this T cell receptor (beta chain) was picked up one time. Its antigen is undetermined. 13 Jbeta primers and 60 Vbeta primers were used for the PCR. Method: immunoSEQ multiplex PCR; TCRdb's copy keeps in-frame clones and lacks some. The sample consists of some 190,000 clones, around nine tenths of them appearing once. This specimen belongs to a study of cytomegalovirus exposure and HLA in healthy donors. Study-wide findings and caveats: Using a false discovery rate of 0.05, a later analysis showed that 16,951 TCR beta sequences were associated with HLA alleles. Cytomegalovirus-associated TCR beta chains were listed, numbering more than 150.

The sequence came from a woman under 30 in good health and CMV-seronegative. The specimen sequenced was PBMCs.

The CDR3 spells CASSLSTTTNEKLFF. Here the CDR3 DNA reads TGCGCCAGCAGCTTGAGCACTACAACTAATGAAAAACTGTTTTTT. The rearrangement uses TRBV5-1 and TRBJ1-4; D gene uncertain. Germline-derived CDR1 and CDR2 are SGHRS and YFSETQ. With 1 base removed from V and 0 bases from J, the gap between germline ends came to 7 bases. The CDR3 consists of 15 residues.